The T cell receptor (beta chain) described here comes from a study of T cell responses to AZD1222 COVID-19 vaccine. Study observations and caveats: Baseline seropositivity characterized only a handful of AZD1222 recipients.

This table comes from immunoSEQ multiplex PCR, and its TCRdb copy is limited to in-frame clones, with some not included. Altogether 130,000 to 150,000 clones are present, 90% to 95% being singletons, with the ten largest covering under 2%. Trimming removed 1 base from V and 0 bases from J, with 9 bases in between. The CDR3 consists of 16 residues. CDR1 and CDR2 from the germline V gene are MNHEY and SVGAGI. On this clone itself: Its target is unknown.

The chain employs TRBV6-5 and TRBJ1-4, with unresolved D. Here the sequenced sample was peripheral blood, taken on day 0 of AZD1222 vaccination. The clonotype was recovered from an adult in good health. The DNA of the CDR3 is TGTGCCAGCAGTTACTTGGTGGGGACAACTAATGAAAAACTGTTTTTT. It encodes CASSYLVGTTNEKLFF.